This entry is about one TCR beta chain. Original processing methods: By means of reference gene primer amplification, nucleated cell counts were estimated. Clones were read by immunoSEQ multiplex PCR, and TCRdb kept only the in-frame ones, dropping some. The V and J calls and the clone size are those of that table, but D and trimming were determined from the DNA. The table shows some 150,000 clones, with 87% occurring only once. The sample belongs to a study of blood T cell repertoires in COVID-19. Study summary: COVID-19 samples, acute and convalescent, were from the United States, Italy and Spain. Sources were T cells, B-cell-depleted T cells, or PBMCs; the material itself was cDNA or gDNA.

The ends lost 4 bases at V and 1 base at J; junction bases unmatched: 2. Germline V gene data show CDR1 as LGHNA and CDR2 as YNFKEQ. The CDR3 is 14 residues long. This TCR derives from a man between 45 and 60 years old who had recovered from COVID-19. Input material: peripheral blood. The chain recombines TRBV4-2 with TRBJ2-5; 8 bases align to TRBD1. The CDR3 region is CASSRQGTQETQYF. Here the CDR3 DNA reads TGTGCCAGCAGCCGACAGGGGACCCAAGAGACCCAGTACTTC.